The T cell receptor (beta chain) described here comes from a study of Tregs in tolerant kidney transplant recipients. Whole-study results and caveats: No direct test of biological reproducibility was done here. In tolerant patients, donor-specific Tregs outgrew total Tregs, suggesting antigen-driven expansion. Changing PCR primers prevented nucleotide comparison between some patients' samples.

In regard to this clone: Its antigen is unknown.

Germline V gene lookup returns CDR1 SQVTM and CDR2 ANQGSEA. The CDR3 sequence is 13 residues long. With 6 bases clipped from V and 5 bases from J, the junction kept 4 bases outside the gene matches. Method: immunoSEQ multiplex PCR; TCRdb's copy keeps in-frame clones and lacks some. This sample carries fewer than 95,000 clones, roughly 93% of them seen once, and the ten largest clones take 1.5% to 2%. The nonmyeloablative bone marrow transplants came from related graft donors, with transient mixed chimerism. Unstimulated regulatory T cells (CD4+CD25+CD127-), CD4+CD25- non-regulatory cells, CD4 and CD8 cells were FACS-sorted from thawed PBMCs.

The starting material was CD4+ T cells from blood (PBMCs), obtained 12 months after the transplant. The V gene is TRBV29-1, the J gene TRBJ1-2; 12 nucleotides line up with TRBD1. The receptor was derived from a human patient who received a combined kidney and bone marrow transplant. Some of these T cells may belong to the graft donor. The CDR3 DNA is TGCAGCGTCCCGGGACAGGGGGCTTATGGCTACACCTTC. This codes for CSVPGQGAYGYTF.